This T cell receptor (beta chain) was found in a study of metastatic and nonmetastatic thyroid tumors. On the study more broadly: Malignant thyroid and benign thyroid patients provided blood and tumor or nodule tissue whose repertoires were compared.

Per the study methods: The study's classifier, a distant-metastasis tool for papillary thyroid cancer, was built using CDR3 differences across clinicopathological groups. TCRdb re-analyzed the PCR reads using MiXCR. Here the V and J calls rest on TCRdb's processing, not on the authors' analysis. The table includes thousands of clones, over 25% detected once. In this sample, this clone is medium-sized. Thyroid surgery was performed in patients who had received no treatment beforehand. The CDR3 extends over 15 amino acids. Germline trimming cut 8 bases from V and 3 bases from J; bases unmatched to any gene: 13.

The TCR was taken from a female donor with papillary thyroid cancer or a benign thyroid nodule (not recorded which). Some clones in this sample may be carry-over from other donors' samples. The sample was tumor tissue. This rearrangement joins TRBV12-3 or TRBV12-4 to TRBJ2-7; 7 bases fit TRBD1. The CDR3 loop reads CASRQSTGYFYEQYF. CDR3 DNA sequence: TGTGCCAGCCGACAATCGACAGGGTATTTCTACGAGCAGTACTTC.